A single sample is the source of the 20 T cell receptor beta chains below, sequenced in a study of blood T cell repertoires in COVID-19. Clones were sequenced by immunoSEQ multiplex PCR, and TCRdb holds only the in-frame ones, with some missing. In the table there are roughly 70,000 clones, roughly 87% of which are singletons. The material sequenced was peripheral blood. These receptors were collected from a woman aged 80 or over with active or convalescent COVID-19.

The J gene is TRBJ2-1, the V gene TRBV7-9, with D hard to call. This CDR3 contains 17 residues. Trimming cost V 3 bases and J 0 bases, with 15 bases left between them. CDR1 is SEHNR and CDR2 is FQNEAQ in the germline V gene (reference sequence). The CDR3 sequence is CASSFGTGPSSYNEQFF. As DNA, the CDR3 is TGTGCCAGCAGCTTCGGTACGGGTCCCAGCTCCTACAATGAGCAGTTCTTC. Complete variable domain (other parts from reference TRBV7-9 and TRBJ2-1): DTGVSQNPRHKITKRGQNVTFRCDPISEHNRLYWYRQTLGQGPEFLTYFQNEAQLEKSRLLSDRFSAERPKGSFSTLEIQRTEQGDSAMYLCASSFGTGPSSYNEQFFGPGTRLTVL.

The V call is TRBV7-2, the J call TRBJ1-1; 8 positions match TRBD1. V lost 3 bases to trimming and J lost 5 bases; unmatched junction nucleotides: 5. Germline loops: CDR1 SGHTA, CDR2 FQGNSA. This CDR3 region has 14 residues. The CDR3 region has the DNA TGTGCCAGCAGCTTCCAGGGGGCTGGGACTGAAGCTTTCTTT. Its translation is CASSFQGAGTEAFF.

This chain links TRBV30 with TRBJ1-1; 10 bases fit TRBD1. The CDR3 has 19 amino acids. Germline V gene sequence: CDR1 GTSNPN, CDR2 SVGIG (reference sequence). V gave up 2 bases and J gave up 5 bases; unmatched junction bases: 20. The CDR3 DNA follows: TGTGCCTGGAGTTCCTTGAAGACAGGGGGCTATGTCCGTCCAACTGAAGCTTTCTTT. Encoded protein: CAWSSLKTGGYVRPTEAFF.

The chain has TRBV4-1 and TRBJ1-1, with a weak D call TRBD1 (6 bases). The CDR3 length is 15 residues. The ends were cut back, 4 bases at V and 4 bases at J, with 16 bases in the middle. The germline CDR1 and CDR2 sequences are MGHRA and YSYEKL. The CDR3 region is CASSPLKQGGTEAFF. CDR3 DNA sequence: TGCGCCAGCAGCCCGCTCAAACAGGGTGGCACTGAAGCTTTCTTT.

The chain employs TRBV5-1 and TRBJ1-6, with 7 nucleotides matching TRBD1. The J segment lost 6 bases and the V segment lost 7 bases, leaving 10 bases of the junction unmatched. The CDR3 sequence is 15 residues long. Germline-derived CDR1 and CDR2 are SGHRS and YFSETQ. The CDR3 is CASLRWPGGNSPLHF. As DNA, the CDR3 is TGCGCCAGCCTTAGATGGCCAGGGGGTAATTCACCCCTCCACTTT.

This chain joins TRBV6-5 and TRBJ1-6; 9 nucleotides agree with TRBD1. Trimming at V came to 5 bases and at J to 10 bases, leaving 6 bases not matched to a gene. Germline V lookup: CDR1 MNHEY, CDR2 SVGAGI. The CDR3 spans 14 residues. CDR3 in DNA: TGTGCCAGCAGTCAGGGACAGGGAACCTCACCCCTCCACTTT. Its protein product is CASSQGQGTSPLHF.

The gene calls are TRBV10-1 and TRBJ2-4, with D perhaps matching TRBD1 (6 bases). V was cut by 5 bases and J by 2 bases, with 16 bases left in between. The CDR3 totals 16 residues. Germline V gene data show CDR1 as WNHNN and CDR2 as SYGVQD (reference sequence). In nucleotides, the CDR3 is TGCGCCAGCAGTAGAGGGGGTCGGGGTACCAAAAACATTCAGTACTTC. Its protein is CASSRGGRGTKNIQYF.

The chain employs TRBV7-2 and TRBJ1-1; D not certain. Germline CDR1 is SGHTA and CDR2 is FQGNSA. V lost 3 bases and J lost 8, with 13 bases in between. The length of the CDR3 is 13 residues. CDR3 sequence reads: CASSFWAVREAFF. CDR3 DNA sequence: TGTGCCAGCAGCTTCTGGGCTGTCAGAGAAGCTTTCTTT.

This clone came up once. A read error may account for a junction end that differs from germline. The V and J genes are TRBV20-1 and TRBJ2-3; the D is unclear. The V gene's germline CDR1 is DFQATT and CDR2 SNEGSKA (reference sequence). The CDR3 totals 11 residues. This CDR3 reads CSGRGSLFPVF. The CDR3 nucleotides read TGCAGTGGAAGAGGCAGTTTGTTCCCAGTTTTT.

This clone was seen just once. J is TRBJ1-1 and V is TRBV7-4, with a weak D call TRBD1 (6 bases). V was shortened by 4 bases and J by 3 bases, with 24 bases between the two germline ends. CDR1 and CDR2 (germline): SGHVT, SQSDAQ. CDR3 size: 18 residues. The CDR3 sequence: CASSSPPMGGPSYTEAFF. DNA of the CDR3: TGTGCCAGCAGCTCCCCACCGATGGGGGGGCCCTCGTACACTGAAGCTTTCTTT. Using reference TRBV7-4 and TRBJ1-1 for the parts outside the CDR3, the full variable domain is GAGVSQSPRYKVAKRGRDVALRCDSISGHVTLYWYRQTLGQGSEVLTYSQSDAQRDKSGRPSGRFSAERPERSVSTLKIQRTEQGDSAVYLCASSSPPMGGPSYTEAFFGQGTRLTVV.

The genes are TRBV19 and TRBJ1-1; D is ambiguous. Germline-derived CDR1 and CDR2 are LNHDA and SQIVND (reference sequence). Between the trimmed V and J ends, which lost 6 bases and 5 bases, there was a span of 16 bases. CDR3 size: 14 residues. The CDR3: CASSVRVGLTEAFF. The CDR3 nucleotides are TGTGCCAGTAGCGTGAGGGTCGGTTTGACTGAAGCTTTCTTT.

This chain links TRBV19 with TRBJ1-4; D possibly corresponds to TRBD1 (6 bases). The CDR3 has 14 amino acids. V was pared by 6 bases and J by 8 bases, with 16 bases between. The germline CDR1 and CDR2 sequences are LNHDA and SQIVND (reference sequence). The CDR3 here is CASRQQGGEEKLFF. The CDR3 DNA follows: TGTGCCAGTAGACAACAGGGCGGTGAGGAAAAACTGTTTTTT.

This clone was seen a few times. The chain carries TRBV5-5 and TRBJ2-1; 11 bases line up with TRBD2. With V trimmed by 2 bases and J by 9 bases, 7 bases remained unmatched. The germline V gene encodes CDR1 SGHKS and CDR2 YYEKEE (reference sequence). CDR3 length equals 15 residues. For the CDR3, the DNA is TGTGCCAGCAGCTTTAGTAGCGGGGGGGCGCTTGAGCAGTTCTTC. The encoded protein is CASSFSSGGALEQFF.

This clone has more than one count but fewer than ten. The rearrangement joins TRBV28 to TRBJ1-6; 8 bases align to TRBD1. Germline loops: CDR1 MDHEN, CDR2 SYDVKM. This CDR3 is built from 16 residues. After removal of 6 bases from V and 1 base from J, the junction contained 5 bases not matched to a gene. The CDR3 here is CASSPGQGSYNSPLHF. The CDR3, as DNA: TGTGCCAGCAGCCCCGGACAGGGATCCTATAATTCACCCCTCCACTTT.

Concerning this clone: Germline is not matched at one junction end, which may reflect a read error. The rearrangement uses TRBV7-7 and TRBJ1-4; D unclear. This CDR3 has 13 amino acids. Germline assignment: CDR1 SSHAT and CDR2 FNYEAQ (reference sequence). The CDR3 DNA is TGTGCTAGCAGCTTAGCCCCGGGTGAAAAACTGTTTTTT. Protein sequence: CASSLAPGEKLFF.

The chain carries TRBV14 and TRBJ1-1; no clear D gene. Germline V gene lookup returns CDR1 SGHDN and CDR2 FVKESK. Trimming pared 1 base from V and 1 base from J, leaving 4 bases between. The CDR3 covers 13 residues. CDR3 in amino acids: CASSQGRNTEAFF. The CDR3 bases are TGTGCCAGCAGCCAAGGGAGGAACACTGAAGCTTTCTTT.

This sequence joins TRBV7-3 and TRBJ2-3, with D tentatively TRBD2 (5 bases). The CDR3 loop spans 14 amino acids. Germline loops: CDR1 SGHTA, CDR2 FQGTGA. V was pared by 6 bases and J by 0 bases, with 10 bases between. CDR3 DNA sequence: TGTGCCAGCAGAGAGAGGACTAGCACAGATACGCAGTATTTT. Translated: CASRERTSTDTQYF.

The chain recombines TRBV19 with TRBJ1-2; no firm D call. Trimming cost V 8 bases and J 3 bases, with 16 bases left between them. The CDR3 runs 14 residues. CDR1 is LNHDA and CDR2 is SQIVND in the germline V gene (reference sequence). CDR3 nucleotides: TGTGCCAGTGGGTTGTGGGCGGAGGACTATGGCTACACCTTC. Its translation: CASGLWAEDYGYTF.

This sequence joins TRBV18 and TRBJ2-2; 7 positions match TRBD2. The junction had 9 bases not matched to a gene; V was cut back by 1 base and J by 7 bases. Per germline, CDR1 KGHSH and CDR2 LQKENI. The CDR3 extends over 16 amino acids. The CDR3 nucleotides are TGTGCCAGCTCACCACTCACGGGACTAAGCATCGGGGAGCTGTTTTTT. This translates into CASSPLTGLSIGELFF.

The rearrangement joins TRBV7-2 to TRBJ2-5; D may be TRBD1 (5 bases). The CDR3 runs 14 residues. Germline V lookup: CDR1 SGHTA, CDR2 FQGNSA. V lost 1 base to trimming and J lost 3 bases, with 9 bases between them. Here the CDR3 DNA reads TGTGCCAGCAGCTTAGACTTAGGGGAAGAGACCCAGTACTTC. Its translation is CASSLDLGEETQYF.